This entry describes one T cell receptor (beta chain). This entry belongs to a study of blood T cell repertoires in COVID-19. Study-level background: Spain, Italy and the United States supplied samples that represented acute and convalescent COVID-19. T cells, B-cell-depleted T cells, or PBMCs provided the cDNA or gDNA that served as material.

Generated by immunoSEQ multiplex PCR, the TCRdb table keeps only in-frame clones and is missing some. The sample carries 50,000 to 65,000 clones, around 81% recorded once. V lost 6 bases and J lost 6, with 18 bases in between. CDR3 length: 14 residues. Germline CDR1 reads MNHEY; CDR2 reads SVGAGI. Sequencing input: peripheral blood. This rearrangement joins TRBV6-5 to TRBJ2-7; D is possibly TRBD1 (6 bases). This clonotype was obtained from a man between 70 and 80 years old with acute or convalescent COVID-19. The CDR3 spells CASSSGTPGGEQYF. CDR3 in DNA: TGTGCCAGCAGCTCCGGGACACCGGGCGGCGAGCAGTACTTC.